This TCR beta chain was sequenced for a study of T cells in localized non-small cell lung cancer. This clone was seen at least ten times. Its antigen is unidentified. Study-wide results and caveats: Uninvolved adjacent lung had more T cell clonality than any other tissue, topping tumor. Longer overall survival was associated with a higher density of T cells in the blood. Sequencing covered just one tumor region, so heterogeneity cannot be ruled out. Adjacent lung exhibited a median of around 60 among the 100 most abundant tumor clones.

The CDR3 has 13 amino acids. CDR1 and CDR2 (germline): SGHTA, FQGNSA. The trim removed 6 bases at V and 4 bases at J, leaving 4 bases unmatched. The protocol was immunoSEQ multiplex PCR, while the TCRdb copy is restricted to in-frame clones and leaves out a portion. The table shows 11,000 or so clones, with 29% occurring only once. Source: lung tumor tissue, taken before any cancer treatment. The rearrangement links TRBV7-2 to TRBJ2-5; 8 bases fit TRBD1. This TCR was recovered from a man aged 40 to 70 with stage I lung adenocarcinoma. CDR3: CASRPTGGETQYF. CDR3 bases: TGTGCCAGCAGACCTACAGGGGGAGAGACCCAGTACTTC.